These T cell receptor beta chains were read from a single sample in a study of spatial heterogeneity in lung cancer. TCRdb recomputed calls from the 5' RACE reads with MiXCR, one row per CDR3 protein. The table has 48,000 or so distinct CDR3 sequences, around 5.2% seen once. The starting material was PBMCs, obtained at surgery. These receptors all stem from a male donor with early-stage non-small cell lung cancer. Both conserved end residues are part of each CDR3. A D gene is named only where the DNA matches it firmly. Some rows have no size entry. The others give once, few or many, or a class for an expanded clone.

TRBV10-3	TRBJ2-3	many	TRBD2	CAISEGGTSAHF	TGTGCCATCAGTGAGGGAGGGACTAGCGCGCATTTT
TRBV20-1	TRBJ2-2	many	-	CSARRFQGAGELFF	TGCAGTGCCCGGAGGTTCCAAGGGGCCGGGGAGCTGTTTTTT
TRBV20-1	TRBJ2-1	many	-	CSAEGGGFYYNEQFF	TGCAGTGCTGAGGGTGGGGGGTTCTACTACAATGAGCAGTTCTTC
TRBV7-6	TRBJ2-1	many	TRBD2	CASSPMGGGLLANEQFF	TGTGCCAGCAGCCCTATGGGGGGGGGACTACTTGCCAATGAGCAGTTCTTC
TRBV5-4	TRBJ1-1	few	TRBD1	CASSFDRDTEAFF	TGTGCCAGCAGTTTCGACAGGGACACTGAAGCTTTCTTT
TRBV7-2	TRBJ2-3	-	-	CASSLRHGVPDTQYF	TGTGCCAGCAGCTTACGGCACGGGGTGCCAGATACGCAGTATTTT
TRBV10-3	TRBJ2-5	-	TRBD2	CAISGRSETQYF	TGTGCCATTAGCGGGAGGAGTGAGACCCAGTACTTC
TRBV7-3	TRBJ1-1	many	-	CASSFNIGTEAFF	TGTGCCAGCAGCTTTAACATCGGCACTGAAGCTTTCTTT
TRBV23-1	TRBJ2-3	many	-	CASTPGDYSTDTQYF	TGCGCCAGCACCCCAGGGGACTACAGCACAGATACGCAGTATTTT
TRBV11-2	TRBJ2-5	-	TRBD2	CASSLSLTSGAETQYF	TGTGCCAGCAGCTTATCCCTGACTAGCGGGGCAGAGACCCAGTACTTC
TRBV20-1	TRBJ2-1	many	-	CSARVGNEQFF	TGCAGTGCTAGAGTAGGGAATGAGCAGTTCTTC
TRBV6-5	TRBJ2-1	few	TRBD2	CASSSRTSGNKQFF	TGTGCCAGCAGTTCTAGGACTAGCGGGAATAAGCAGTTCTTC
TRBV15	TRBJ2-7	many	-	CATSRDLRGPEQYF	TGTGCCACCAGCAGAGATCTCAGGGGTCCCGAGCAGTACTTC
TRBV4-3	TRBJ2-5	many	-	CASSQGRTGGQETQYF	TGCGCCAGCAGCCAGGGTCGGACGGGTGGGCAAGAGACCCAGTACTTC
TRBV5-8	TRBJ1-1	-	-	CASSLELGFAEAFF	TGTGCCAGCAGCTTGGAATTGGGATTCGCTGAAGCTTTCTTT
TRBV20-1	TRBJ1-5	many	-	CSASAPGTNQPQHF	TGCAGTGCTTCAGCCCCAGGGACCAATCAGCCCCAGCATTTT
TRBV7-8	TRBJ2-1	-	TRBD2	CASSPWTSGIYNEQFF	TGTGCCAGCAGCCCATGGACTAGCGGGATATACAATGAGCAGTTCTTC
TRBV7-9	TRBJ1-4	few	-	CASSLDQLATNEKLFF	TGTGCCAGCAGCTTAGACCAGCTAGCAACTAATGAAAAACTGTTTTTT
TRBV7-2	TRBJ2-3	many	-	CASSPPPRDTQYF	TGTGCCAGCAGCCCGCCCCCTAGGGATACGCAGTATTTT
TRBV20-1	TRBJ2-7	many	-	CSAHPGTAESYEQYF	TGCAGTGCTCACCCAGGGACCGCGGAGTCCTACGAGCAGTACTTC
TRBV19	TRBJ2-6	few	-	CASSRTAFGGANVLTF	TGTGCCAGTAGCCGGACTGCCTTTGGTGGGGCCAACGTCCTGACTTTC
TRBV29-1	TRBJ2-1	many	-	CSGQAGGDYNEQFF	TGCAGCGGCCAGGCCGGAGGCGACTACAATGAGCAGTTCTTC
TRBV15	TRBJ1-5	many	-	CATSRDWGQPQHF	TGTGCCACCAGCAGAGATTGGGGCCAGCCCCAGCATTTT
TRBV6-6	TRBJ2-1	many	-	CASSPLLSSYNEQFF	TGTGCCAGCAGTCCCCTACTTAGCTCCTACAATGAGCAGTTCTTC
TRBV27	TRBJ1-4	many	-	CASSLNRVGEKLFF	TGTGCCAGCAGTCTCAACAGGGTAGGGGAAAAACTGTTTTTT
TRBV14	TRBJ1-1	-	-	CASSPARVRNTEAFF	TGTGCCAGCAGCCCCGCAAGGGTTAGGAACACTGAAGCTTTCTTT
TRBV20-1	TRBJ1-1	many	-	CSALRTGANTEAFF	TGCAGTGCACTACGTACGGGGGCGAACACTGAAGCTTTCTTT
TRBV27	TRBJ2-1	many	TRBD2	CASSLIPSGSNEQFF	TGTGCCAGCAGTTTGATCCCTAGCGGGAGTAATGAGCAGTTCTTC